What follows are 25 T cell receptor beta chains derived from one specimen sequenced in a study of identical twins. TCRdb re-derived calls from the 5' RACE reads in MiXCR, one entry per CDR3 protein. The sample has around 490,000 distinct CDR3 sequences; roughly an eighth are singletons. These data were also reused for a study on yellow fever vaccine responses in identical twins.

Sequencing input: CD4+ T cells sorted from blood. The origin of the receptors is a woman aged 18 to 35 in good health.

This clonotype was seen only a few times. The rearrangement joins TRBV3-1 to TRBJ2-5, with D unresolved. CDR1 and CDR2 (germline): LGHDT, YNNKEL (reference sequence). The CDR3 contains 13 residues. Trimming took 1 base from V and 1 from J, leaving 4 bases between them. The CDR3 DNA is TGTGCCAGCAGCCAAGGATTCCAAGAGACCCAGTACTTC. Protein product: CASSQGFQETQYF.

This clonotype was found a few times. CDR3 DNA: TGTGCCAGCAGTTTCTCCGGAGGGACAGGGCTTCAGCCCCAGCATTTT. Protein product: CASSFSGGTGLQPQHF. The V call is TRBV28, the J call TRBJ1-5; 9 bases map to TRBD1. Germline V CDR1 and CDR2: MDHEN, SYDVKM. The length of the CDR3 is 16 residues. V was clipped by 3 bases and J by 6 bases; unmatched bases: 9.

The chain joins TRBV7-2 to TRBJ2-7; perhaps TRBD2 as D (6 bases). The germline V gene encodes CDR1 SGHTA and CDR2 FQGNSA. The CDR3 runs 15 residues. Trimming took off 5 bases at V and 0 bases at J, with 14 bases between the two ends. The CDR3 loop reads CASSPNSGTSYEQYF. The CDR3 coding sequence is TGTGCCAGCAGCCCTAATAGCGGAACCTCCTACGAGCAGTACTTC.

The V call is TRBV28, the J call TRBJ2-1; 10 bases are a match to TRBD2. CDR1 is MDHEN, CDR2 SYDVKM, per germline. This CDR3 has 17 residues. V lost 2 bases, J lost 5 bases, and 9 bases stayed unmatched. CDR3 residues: CASSLPPASGGHNEQFF. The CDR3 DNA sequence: TGTGCCAGCAGTTTACCCCCGGCTAGCGGGGGTCACAATGAGCAGTTCTTC.

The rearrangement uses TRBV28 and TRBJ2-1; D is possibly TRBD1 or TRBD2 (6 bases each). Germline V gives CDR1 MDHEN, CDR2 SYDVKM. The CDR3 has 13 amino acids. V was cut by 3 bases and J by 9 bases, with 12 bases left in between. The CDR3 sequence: CASSFGGPGEQFF. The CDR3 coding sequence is TGTGCCAGCAGTTTTGGGGGGCCGGGTGAGCAGTTCTTC.

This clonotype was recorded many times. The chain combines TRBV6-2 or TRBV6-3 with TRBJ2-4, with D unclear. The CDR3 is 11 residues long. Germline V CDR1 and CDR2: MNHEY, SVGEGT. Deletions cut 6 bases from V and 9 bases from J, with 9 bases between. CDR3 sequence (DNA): TGTGCCAGCAGCCCCAGCGTCATTCAGTACTTC. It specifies CASSPSVIQYF.

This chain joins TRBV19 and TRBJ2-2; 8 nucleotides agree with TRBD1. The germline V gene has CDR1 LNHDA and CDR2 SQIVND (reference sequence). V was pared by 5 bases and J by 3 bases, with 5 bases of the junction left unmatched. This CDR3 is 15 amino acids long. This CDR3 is CASSQGQVHTGELFF. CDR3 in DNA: TGTGCCAGTAGTCAGGGACAGGTCCACACCGGGGAGCTGTTTTTT.

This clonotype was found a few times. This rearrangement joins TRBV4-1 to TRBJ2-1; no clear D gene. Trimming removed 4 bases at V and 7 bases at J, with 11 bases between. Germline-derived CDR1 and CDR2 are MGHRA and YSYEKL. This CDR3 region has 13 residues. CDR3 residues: CASSRPPWNEQFF. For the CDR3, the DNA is TGCGCCAGCAGCCGTCCCCCTTGGAATGAGCAGTTCTTC.

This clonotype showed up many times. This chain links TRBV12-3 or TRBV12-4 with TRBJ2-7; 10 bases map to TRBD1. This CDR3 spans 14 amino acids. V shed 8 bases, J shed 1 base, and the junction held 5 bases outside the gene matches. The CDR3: CASQDRGASYEQYF. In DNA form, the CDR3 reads TGTGCCAGCCAGGACAGGGGGGCTTCCTACGAGCAGTACTTC.

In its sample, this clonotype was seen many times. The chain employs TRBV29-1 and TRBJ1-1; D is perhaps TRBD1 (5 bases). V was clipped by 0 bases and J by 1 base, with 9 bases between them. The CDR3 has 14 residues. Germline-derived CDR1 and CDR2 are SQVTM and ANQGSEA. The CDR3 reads CSVEDLTGNTEAFF. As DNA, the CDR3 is TGCAGCGTTGAAGATCTTACAGGGAACACTGAAGCTTTCTTT.

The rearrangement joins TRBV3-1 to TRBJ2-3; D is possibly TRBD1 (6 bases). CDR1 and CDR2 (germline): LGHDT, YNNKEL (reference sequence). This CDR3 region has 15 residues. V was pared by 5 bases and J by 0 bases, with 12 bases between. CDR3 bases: TGTGCCAGCAGCGGGGGACATCTTAGCACAGATACGCAGTATTTT. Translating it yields CASSGGHLSTDTQYF.

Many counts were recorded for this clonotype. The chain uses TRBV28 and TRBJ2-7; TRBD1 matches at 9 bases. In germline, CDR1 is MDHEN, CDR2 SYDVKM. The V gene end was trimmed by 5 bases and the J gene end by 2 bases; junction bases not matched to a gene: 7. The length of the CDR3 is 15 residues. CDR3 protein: CASSGRDRVPYEQYF. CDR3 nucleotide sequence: TGTGCCAGCAGTGGAAGGGACAGGGTGCCCTACGAGCAGTACTTC.

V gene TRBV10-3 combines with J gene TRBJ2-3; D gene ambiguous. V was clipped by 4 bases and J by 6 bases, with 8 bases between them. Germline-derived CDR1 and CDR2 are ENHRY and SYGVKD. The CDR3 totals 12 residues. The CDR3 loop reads CAISAVTDTQYF. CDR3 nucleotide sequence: TGTGCCATCAGTGCCGTCACGGATACGCAGTATTTT.

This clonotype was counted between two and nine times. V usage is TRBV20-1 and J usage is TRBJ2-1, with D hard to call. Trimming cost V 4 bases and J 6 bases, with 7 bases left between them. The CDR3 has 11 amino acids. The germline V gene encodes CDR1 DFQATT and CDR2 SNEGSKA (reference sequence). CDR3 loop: CSATGPNEQFF. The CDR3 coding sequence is TGCAGTGCTACCGGGCCCAATGAGCAGTTCTTC.

In nucleotides, the CDR3 is TGCAGCGTTGTCGTCCCCTACAATGAGCAGTTCTTC. Translated, it gives CSVVVPYNEQFF. The J gene is TRBJ2-1, the V gene TRBV29-1; D unresolved. From germline, CDR1 is SQVTM and CDR2 ANQGSEA. V lost 4 bases, J lost 2 bases, and 6 bases lay in between. CDR3 size: 12 residues.

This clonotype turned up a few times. CDR3 sequence (DNA): TGCAGCGTTGACCTCCGGGAGGGTACGCAGTATTTT. This translates into CSVDLREGTQYF. The chain couples TRBV29-1 to TRBJ2-3; 8 nucleotides line up with TRBD2. The trim removed 3 bases at V and 8 bases at J, leaving 4 bases unmatched. This CDR3 has 12 residues. The V gene's germline CDR1 is SQVTM and CDR2 ANQGSEA.

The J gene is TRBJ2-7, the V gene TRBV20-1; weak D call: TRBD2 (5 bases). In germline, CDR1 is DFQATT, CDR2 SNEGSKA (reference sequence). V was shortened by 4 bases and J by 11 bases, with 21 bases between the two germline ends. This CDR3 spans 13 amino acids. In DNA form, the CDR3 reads TGCAGTGCTACTGTGGCGGGCTCGGCTAGGGAGTACTTC. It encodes CSATVAGSAREYF.

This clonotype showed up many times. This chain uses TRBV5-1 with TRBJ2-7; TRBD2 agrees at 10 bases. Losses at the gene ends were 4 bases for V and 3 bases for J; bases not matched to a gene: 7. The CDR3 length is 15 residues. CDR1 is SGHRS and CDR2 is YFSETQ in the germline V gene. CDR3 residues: CASSDPRLAGYEQYF. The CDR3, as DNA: TGCGCCAGCAGCGACCCTAGACTAGCGGGCTACGAGCAGTACTTC.

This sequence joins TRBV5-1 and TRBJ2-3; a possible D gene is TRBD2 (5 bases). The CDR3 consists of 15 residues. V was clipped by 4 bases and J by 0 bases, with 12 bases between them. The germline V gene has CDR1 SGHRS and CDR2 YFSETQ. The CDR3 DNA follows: TGCGCCAGCAGCCGTGCGGACTCTAGCACAGATACGCAGTATTTT. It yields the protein CASSRADSSTDTQYF.

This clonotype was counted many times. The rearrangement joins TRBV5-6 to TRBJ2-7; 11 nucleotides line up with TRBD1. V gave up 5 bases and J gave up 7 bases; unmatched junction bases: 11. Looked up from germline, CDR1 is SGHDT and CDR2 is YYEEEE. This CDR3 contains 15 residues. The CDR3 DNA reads TGTGCCAGCAGGTCATCGGGACAGGGGGTTTGGGAGCAGTACTTC. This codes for CASRSSGQGVWEQYF.

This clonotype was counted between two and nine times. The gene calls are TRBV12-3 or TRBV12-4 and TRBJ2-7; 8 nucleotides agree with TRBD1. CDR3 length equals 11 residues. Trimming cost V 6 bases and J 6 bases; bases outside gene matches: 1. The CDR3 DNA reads TGTGCCAGCAGGGACAGGGTCGAGCAGTACTTC. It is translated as CASRDRVEQYF.

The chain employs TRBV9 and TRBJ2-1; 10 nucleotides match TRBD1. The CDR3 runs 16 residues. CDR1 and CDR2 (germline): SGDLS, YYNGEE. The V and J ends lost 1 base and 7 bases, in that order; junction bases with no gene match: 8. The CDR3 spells CASSVRVDRGNNEQFF. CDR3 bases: TGTGCCAGCAGCGTAAGGGTGGACAGGGGGAATAATGAGCAGTTCTTC.

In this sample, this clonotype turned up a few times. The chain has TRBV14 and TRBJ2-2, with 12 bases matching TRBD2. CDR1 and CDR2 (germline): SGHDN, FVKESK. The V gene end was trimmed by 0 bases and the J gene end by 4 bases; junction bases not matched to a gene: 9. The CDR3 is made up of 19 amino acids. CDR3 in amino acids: CASSQEVTSGSFGTGELFF. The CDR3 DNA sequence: TGTGCCAGCAGCCAAGAAGTGACTAGCGGGAGTTTTGGCACCGGGGAGCTGTTTTTT.

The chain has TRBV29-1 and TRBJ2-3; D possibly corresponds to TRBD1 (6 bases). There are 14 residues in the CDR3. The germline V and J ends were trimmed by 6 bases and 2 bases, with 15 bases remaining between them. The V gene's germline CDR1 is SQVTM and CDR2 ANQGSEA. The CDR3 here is CSVRFRTATDTQYF. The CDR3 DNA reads TGCAGCGTCCGCTTTAGGACAGCCACAGATACGCAGTATTTT.

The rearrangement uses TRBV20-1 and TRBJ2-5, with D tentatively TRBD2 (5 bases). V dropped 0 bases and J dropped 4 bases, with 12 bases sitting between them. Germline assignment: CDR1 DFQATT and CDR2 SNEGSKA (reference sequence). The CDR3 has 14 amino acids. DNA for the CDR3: TGCAGTGCTAGAGAGGAACTAGATGGAGAGACCCAGTACTTC. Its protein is CSAREELDGETQYF.